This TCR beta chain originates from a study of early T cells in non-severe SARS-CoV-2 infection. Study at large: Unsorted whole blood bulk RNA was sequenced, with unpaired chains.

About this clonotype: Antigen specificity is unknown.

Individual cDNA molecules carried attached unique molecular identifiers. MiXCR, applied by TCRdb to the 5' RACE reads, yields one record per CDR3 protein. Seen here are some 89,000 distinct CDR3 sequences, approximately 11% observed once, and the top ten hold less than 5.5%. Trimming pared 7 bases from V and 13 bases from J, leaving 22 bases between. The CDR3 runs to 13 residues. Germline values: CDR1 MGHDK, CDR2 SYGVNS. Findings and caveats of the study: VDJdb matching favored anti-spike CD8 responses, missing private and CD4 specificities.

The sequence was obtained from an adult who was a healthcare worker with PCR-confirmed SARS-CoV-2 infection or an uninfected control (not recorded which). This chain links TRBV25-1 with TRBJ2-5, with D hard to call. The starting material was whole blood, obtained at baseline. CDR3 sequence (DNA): TGTGCCAGCACCGACCCCAACGCCGACTTCCCGTACTTC. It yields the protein CASTDPNADFPYF.